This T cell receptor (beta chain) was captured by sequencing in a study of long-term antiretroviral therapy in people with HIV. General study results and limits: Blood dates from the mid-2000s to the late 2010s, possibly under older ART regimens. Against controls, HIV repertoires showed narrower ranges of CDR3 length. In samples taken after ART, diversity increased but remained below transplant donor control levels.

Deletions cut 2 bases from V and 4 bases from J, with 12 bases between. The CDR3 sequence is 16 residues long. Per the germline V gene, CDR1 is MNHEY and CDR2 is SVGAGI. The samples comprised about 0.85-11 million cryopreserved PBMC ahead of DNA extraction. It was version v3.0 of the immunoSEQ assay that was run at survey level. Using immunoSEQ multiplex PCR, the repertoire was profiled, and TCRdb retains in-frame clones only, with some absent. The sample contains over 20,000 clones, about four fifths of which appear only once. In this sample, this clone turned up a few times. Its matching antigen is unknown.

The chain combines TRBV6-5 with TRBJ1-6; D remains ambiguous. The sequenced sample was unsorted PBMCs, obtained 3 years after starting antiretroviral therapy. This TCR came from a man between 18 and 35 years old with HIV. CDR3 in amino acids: CASSYAEAWYNSPLHF. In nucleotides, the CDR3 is TGTGCCAGCAGTTACGCAGAGGCGTGGTATAATTCACCCCTCCACTTT.